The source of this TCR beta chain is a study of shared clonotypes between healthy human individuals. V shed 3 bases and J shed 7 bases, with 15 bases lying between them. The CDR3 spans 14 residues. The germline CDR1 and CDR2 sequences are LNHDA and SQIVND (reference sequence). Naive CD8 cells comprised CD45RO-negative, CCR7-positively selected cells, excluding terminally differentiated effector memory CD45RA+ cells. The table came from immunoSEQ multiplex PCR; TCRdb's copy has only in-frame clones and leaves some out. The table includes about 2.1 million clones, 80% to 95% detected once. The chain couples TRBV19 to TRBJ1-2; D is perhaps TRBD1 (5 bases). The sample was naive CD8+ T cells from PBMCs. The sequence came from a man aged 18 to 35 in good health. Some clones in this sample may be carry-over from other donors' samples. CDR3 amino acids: CASSMRGFSPGYTF. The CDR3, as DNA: TGTGCCAGTAGTATGAGGGGTTTTAGCCCTGGCTACACCTTC.